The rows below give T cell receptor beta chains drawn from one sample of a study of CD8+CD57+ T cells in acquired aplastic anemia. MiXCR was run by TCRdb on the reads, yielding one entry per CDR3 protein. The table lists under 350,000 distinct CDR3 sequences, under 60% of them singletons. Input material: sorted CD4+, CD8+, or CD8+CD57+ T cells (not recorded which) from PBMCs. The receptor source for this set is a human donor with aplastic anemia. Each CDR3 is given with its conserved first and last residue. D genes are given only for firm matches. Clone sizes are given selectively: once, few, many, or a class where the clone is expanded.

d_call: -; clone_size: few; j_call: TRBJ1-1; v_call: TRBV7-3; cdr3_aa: CASSFFPTSTEAFF; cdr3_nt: TGTGCCAGCAGCTTTTTCCCGACGAGCACTGAAGCTTTCTTT
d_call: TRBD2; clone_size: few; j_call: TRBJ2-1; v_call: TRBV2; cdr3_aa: CASLAGTEQFF; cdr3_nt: TGTGCCAGCTTAGCGGGAACTGAGCAGTTCTTC
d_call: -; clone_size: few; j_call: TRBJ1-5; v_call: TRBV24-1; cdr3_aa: CATSDPPQPQHF; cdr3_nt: TGTGCCACCAGTGATCCGCCTCAGCCCCAGCATTTT
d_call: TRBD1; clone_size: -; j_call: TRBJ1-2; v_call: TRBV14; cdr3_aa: CASSQDQGGTGYTF; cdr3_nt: TGTGCCAGCAGCCAAGATCAGGGGGGGACTGGCTACACCTTC
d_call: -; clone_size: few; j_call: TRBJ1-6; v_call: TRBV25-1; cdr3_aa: CASSRTENYNSPLHF; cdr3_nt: TGTGCCAGCAGTAGGACAGAGAACTATAATTCACCCCTCCACTTT
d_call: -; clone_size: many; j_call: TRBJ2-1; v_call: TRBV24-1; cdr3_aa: CATSDIGGSYNEQFF; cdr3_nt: TGTGCCACCAGTGATATCGGGGGATCCTACAATGAGCAGTTCTTC
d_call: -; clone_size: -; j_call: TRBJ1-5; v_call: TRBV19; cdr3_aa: CASVGQSNQPQHF; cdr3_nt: TGTGCCAGCGTTGGACAGAGCAATCAGCCCCAGCATTTT
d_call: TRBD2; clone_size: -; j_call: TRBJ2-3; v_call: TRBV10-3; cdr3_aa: CATLYEGGTDTQYF; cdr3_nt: TGTGCCACCCTTTATGAGGGAGGGACAGATACGCAGTATTTT
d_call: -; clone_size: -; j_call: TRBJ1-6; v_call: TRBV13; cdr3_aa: CASSLVHLNNSPLHF; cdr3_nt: TGTGCCAGCAGCTTAGTACATCTAAATAATTCACCCCTCCACTTT
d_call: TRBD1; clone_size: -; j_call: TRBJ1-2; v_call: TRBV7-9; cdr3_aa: CASSKQGQGPTYGYTF; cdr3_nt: TGTGCCAGCAGCAAACAGGGACAGGGGCCGACATATGGCTACACCTTC
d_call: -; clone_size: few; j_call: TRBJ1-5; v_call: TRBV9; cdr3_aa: CPAGGNQPQHF; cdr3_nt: TGCCCTGCGGGGGGCAATCAGCCCCAGCATTTT
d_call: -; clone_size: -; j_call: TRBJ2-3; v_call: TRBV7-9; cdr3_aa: CASSLGGASSTDTQYF; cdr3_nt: TGTGCCAGCAGCTTAGGCGGGGCTAGTAGCACAGATACGCAGTATTTT
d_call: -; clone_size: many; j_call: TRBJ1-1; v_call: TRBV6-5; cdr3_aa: CASRTVGTEAFF; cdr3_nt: TGTGCCAGCCGGACAGTGGGAACTGAAGCTTTCTTT
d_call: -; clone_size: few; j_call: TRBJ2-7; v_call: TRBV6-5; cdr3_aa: CASSYNPGYEQYF; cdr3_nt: TGTGCCAGCAGTTATAATCCCGGCTACGAGCAGTACTTC
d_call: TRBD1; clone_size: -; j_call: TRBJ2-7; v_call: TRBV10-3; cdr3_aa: CAISEGQAQLYEQYF; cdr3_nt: TGTGCCATCAGTGAGGGACAGGCTCAACTCTACGAGCAGTACTTC
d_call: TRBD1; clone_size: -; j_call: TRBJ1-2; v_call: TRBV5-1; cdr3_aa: CASSLVTGGVYGYTF; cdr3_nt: TGCGCCAGCAGCTTGGTGACAGGGGGTGTATATGGCTACACCTTC
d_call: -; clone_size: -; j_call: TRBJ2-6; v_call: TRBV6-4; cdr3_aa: CASTTMAGAGANVLTF; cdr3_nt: TGTGCCAGCACCACGATGGCCGGGGCTGGGGCCAACGTCCTGACTTTC
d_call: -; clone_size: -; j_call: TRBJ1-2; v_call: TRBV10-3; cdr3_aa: CAISDGPYGYTF; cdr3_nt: TGTGCCATCAGTGATGGTCCATATGGCTACACCTTC
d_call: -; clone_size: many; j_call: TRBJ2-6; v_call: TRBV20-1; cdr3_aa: CSAPSSGANVLTF; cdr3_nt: TGCAGTGCGCCCAGCTCTGGGGCCAACGTCCTGACTTTC
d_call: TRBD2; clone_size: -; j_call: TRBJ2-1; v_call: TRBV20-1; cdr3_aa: CSAIGTSGYNEQFF; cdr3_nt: TGCAGTGCAATTGGGACTAGCGGATACAATGAGCAGTTCTTC
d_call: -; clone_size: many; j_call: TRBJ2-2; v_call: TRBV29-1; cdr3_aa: CSAQPFMNTGELFF; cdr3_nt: TGCAGCGCCCAACCTTTTATGAACACCGGGGAGCTGTTTTTT
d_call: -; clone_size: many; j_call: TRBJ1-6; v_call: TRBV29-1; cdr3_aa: CSVRAASNSPLHF; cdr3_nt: TGCAGCGTCCGGGCGGCTTCGAATTCACCCCTCCACTTT
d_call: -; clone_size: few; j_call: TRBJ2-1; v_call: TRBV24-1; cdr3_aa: CATRNLDNEQFF; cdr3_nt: TGTGCCACCCGTAATCTAGACAATGAGCAGTTCTTC
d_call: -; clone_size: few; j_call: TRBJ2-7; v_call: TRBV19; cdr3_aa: CASSPQPPRAYEQYF; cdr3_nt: TGTGCCAGTAGTCCCCAACCCCCTAGGGCCTACGAGCAGTACTTC
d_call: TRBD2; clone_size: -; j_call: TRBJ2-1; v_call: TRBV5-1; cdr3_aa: CASSQERESYNEQFF; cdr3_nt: TGCGCCAGCAGCCAGGAGCGGGAATCCTACAATGAGCAGTTCTTC
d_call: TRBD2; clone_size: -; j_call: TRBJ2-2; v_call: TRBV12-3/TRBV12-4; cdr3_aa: CASNRVAGGVTGELFF; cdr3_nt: TGTGCCAGCAACCGGGTAGCGGGGGGCGTCACCGGGGAGCTGTTTTTT
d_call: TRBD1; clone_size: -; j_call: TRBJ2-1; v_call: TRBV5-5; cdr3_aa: CASSPPTGGCNEQFF; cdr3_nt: TGTGCCAGCAGCCCGCCAACAGGGGGGTGCAATGAGCAGTTCTTC
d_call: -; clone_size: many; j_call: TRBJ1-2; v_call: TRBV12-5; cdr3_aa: CASGEREGSGYTF; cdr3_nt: TGTGCTAGTGGCGAACGAGAGGGTTCTGGCTACACCTTC
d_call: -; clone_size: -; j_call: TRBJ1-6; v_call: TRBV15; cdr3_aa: CATSRRPGLDSPLHF; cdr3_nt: TGTGCCACCAGCAGGAGGCCCGGGTTGGATTCACCCCTCCACTTT